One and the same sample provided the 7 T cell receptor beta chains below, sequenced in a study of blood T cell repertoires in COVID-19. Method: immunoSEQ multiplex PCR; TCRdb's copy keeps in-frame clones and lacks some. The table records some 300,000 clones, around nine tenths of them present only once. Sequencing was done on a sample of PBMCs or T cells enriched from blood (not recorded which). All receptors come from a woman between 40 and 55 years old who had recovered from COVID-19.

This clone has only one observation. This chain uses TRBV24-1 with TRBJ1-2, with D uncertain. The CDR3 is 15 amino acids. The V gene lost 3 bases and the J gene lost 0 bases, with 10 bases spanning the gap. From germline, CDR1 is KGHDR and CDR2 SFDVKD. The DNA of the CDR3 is TGTGCCACCAGTGATGGAGTCCCTACTAACTATGGCTACACCTTC. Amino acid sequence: CATSDGVPTNYGYTF.

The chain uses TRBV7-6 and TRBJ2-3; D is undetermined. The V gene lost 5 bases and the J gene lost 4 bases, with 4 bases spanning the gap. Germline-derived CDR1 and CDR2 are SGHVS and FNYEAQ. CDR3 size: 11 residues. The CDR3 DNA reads TGTGCCAGCAGCCTCTCAGATACGCAGTATTTT. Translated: CASSLSDTQYF.

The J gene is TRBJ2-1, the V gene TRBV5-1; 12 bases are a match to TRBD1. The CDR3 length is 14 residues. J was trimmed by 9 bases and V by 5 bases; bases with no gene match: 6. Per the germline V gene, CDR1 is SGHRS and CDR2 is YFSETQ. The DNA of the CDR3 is TGCGCCAGCAGGCCCGGGACAGGGGGCAGTGAGCAGTTCTTC. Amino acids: CASRPGTGGSEQFF.

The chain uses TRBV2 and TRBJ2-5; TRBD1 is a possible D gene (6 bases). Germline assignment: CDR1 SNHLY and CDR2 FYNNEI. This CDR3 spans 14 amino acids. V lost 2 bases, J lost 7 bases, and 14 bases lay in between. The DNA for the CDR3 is TGTGCCAGCAGTGAAACGGGGCAGGGGATGACCCAGTACTTC. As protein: CASSETGQGMTQYF.

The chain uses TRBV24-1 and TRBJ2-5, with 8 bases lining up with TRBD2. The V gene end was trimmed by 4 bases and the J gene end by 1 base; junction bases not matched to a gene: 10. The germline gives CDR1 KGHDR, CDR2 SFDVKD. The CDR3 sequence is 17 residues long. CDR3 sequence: CATSDLEISGIQETQYF. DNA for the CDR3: TGTGCCACCAGTGACCTGGAGATTAGCGGGATCCAAGAGACCCAGTACTTC.

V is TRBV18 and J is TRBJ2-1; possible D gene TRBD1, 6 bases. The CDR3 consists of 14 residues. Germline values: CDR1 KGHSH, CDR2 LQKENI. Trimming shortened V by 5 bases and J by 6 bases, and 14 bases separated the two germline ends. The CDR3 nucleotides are TGTGCCAGCTCAGGAAAACAGGGCACCAATGAGCAGTTCTTC. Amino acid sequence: CASSGKQGTNEQFF.

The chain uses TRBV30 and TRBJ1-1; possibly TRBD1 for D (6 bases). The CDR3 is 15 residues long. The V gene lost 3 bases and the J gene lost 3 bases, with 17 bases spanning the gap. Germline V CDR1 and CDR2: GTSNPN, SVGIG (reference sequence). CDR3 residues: CAWSPGAGGYTEAFF. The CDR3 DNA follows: TGTGCCTGGAGCCCAGGGGCCGGGGGGTACACTGAAGCTTTCTTT.